This TCR beta chain was recovered during a study of Graves' ophthalmopathy and Graves' hyperthyroidism. As the template, RNA transcripts were used to amplify TCR beta CDR3 regions. HTBI primers were employed in first-round RT-PCR, then a second-round multiplex PCR followed. TCRdb re-derived calls from the multiplex PCR reads in MiXCR, one entry per CDR3 protein. The sample carries 500,000 to 800,000 distinct CDR3 sequences, 35% to 45% recorded once. Lactation, pregnancy, uncontrolled infections and other autoimmune diseases were all grounds for excluding patients. The CDR3 contains 16 residues. CDR1 is SGHRS and CDR2 is YFSETQ in the germline V gene. Points on this clonotype: Its target is not known. The junction and the germline gene differ at one end; a read error may be behind it.

Points from the study as a whole: This model predicted ophthalmopathy progression (sensitivity roughly 64%, specificity roughly 72%).

The sequence came from an adult man with Graves' ophthalmopathy. This chain uses TRBV5-1 with TRBJ1-1; D is unresolved. Sequencing was done on a sample of peripheral blood. Here the CDR3 reads CASSYRSRSNFMEAFF. As DNA, the CDR3 is TGTGCCAGCAGCTACCGGTCCCGGTCCAATTTTATGGAAGCTTTCTTT.